Listed below are T cell receptor beta chains from one sample, sequenced in a study of blood T cell repertoires in COVID-19. The protocol was immunoSEQ multiplex PCR, while the TCRdb copy is restricted to in-frame clones and leaves out a portion. The sample includes about 68,000 clones, around 87% seen only once; the top ten take 6.6%. Sequencing was performed on peripheral blood. These receptors were collected from a man in his fifties with active COVID-19. CDR3s include the opening cysteine and the closing phenylalanine or tryptophan. The D gene is left open where the match is weak. Clone size, where shown, is once, few, many, or a class for clones that have expanded.

d_call,j_call,v_call,clone_size,cdr3_nt,cdr3_aa
NA,TRBJ1-2,TRBV27,once,TGTGCCAGCAGTAAGAATAGGGACACCAACTATGGCTACACCTTC,CASSKNRDTNYGYTF
TRBD1,TRBJ1-2,TRBV18,few,TGTGCCAGCTCATCCGGGACAGCTACTACCCTCTACACCTTC,CASSSGTATTLYTF
TRBD2,TRBJ2-3,TRBV24-1,NA,TGTGCCACCAGTGACCCCCTAGCGGGGGGCACAGATACGCAGTATTTT,CATSDPLAGGTDTQYF
NA,TRBJ1-3,TRBV13,few,TGTGCCAGCAGGGGGGCCTCTGGAAACACCATATATTTT,CASRGASGNTIYF
TRBD1,TRBJ2-1,TRBV24-1,NA,TGTGCCACCAGTCCAACCCAGGACAGGGTGGATGAGCAGTTCTTC,CATSPTQDRVDEQFF
TRBD1,TRBJ1-1,TRBV28,NA,TGTGCCAGCAGTTTAGCCAGGGGGACTGAAGCTTTCTTT,CASSLARGTEAFF
TRBD2,TRBJ2-2,TRBV28,NA,TGTGCCAGCAGTTTCTTACTAGAGCGGGAAGGGGAGCTGTTTTTT,CASSFLLEREGELFF
NA,TRBJ1-1,TRBV21-1,NA,TGTGCCAGCAGCAAAGAGCGGCCCTCCACTGAAGCTTTCTTT,CASSKERPSTEAFF
NA,TRBJ1-4,TRBV4-2,NA,TGTGCCAGCAGCCAGTTTCCGGGGATTAATGAAAAACTGTTTTTT,CASSQFPGINEKLFF
NA,TRBJ2-7,TRBV5-6,few,TGTGCCAGCAGCTTGTTTGGGGCCGAGCAGTACTTC,CASSLFGAEQYF
TRBD2,TRBJ2-1,TRBV28,NA,TGTGCCAGCAGCTCACCGCCCCAAGGACTAGCGGGAGGCAGGGCCGTCAATGAGCAGTTCTTC,CASSSPPQGLAGGRAVNEQFF
NA,TRBJ2-1,TRBV5-1,once,TGCGCCAGCAGCTTGGCCTACGGGAGAACCTACAATGAGCAGTTCTTC,CASSLAYGRTYNEQFF
NA,TRBJ2-7,TRBV28,once,TGTGCCTACGCGGCGCCCCACTCCTACGAGCAGTACTTC,CAYAAPHSYEQYF
TRBD2,TRBJ2-1,TRBV5-4,NA,TGTGCCAGCAGCGCCGAACTAGCGGGAGGGCCCAGGGGCGCTTACAATGAGCAGTTCTTC,CASSAELAGGPRGAYNEQFF
TRBD2,TRBJ2-7,TRBV4-3,NA,TGCGCCAGCAGCCAAGATTTGGGCGGGAGCTCCTACGAGCAGTACTTC,CASSQDLGGSSYEQYF
TRBD1,TRBJ2-7,TRBV5-1,once,TGCGCCAGCAGCTTGGGACAGGGTCCCTACGAGCAGTACTTC,CASSLGQGPYEQYF
NA,TRBJ2-7,TRBV28,NA,TGTGCCAGCAGTTATACAGGGTCCCTAAACTCCTACGAGCAGTACTTC,CASSYTGSLNSYEQYF
TRBD1,TRBJ1-4,TRBV4-1,NA,TGCGCCAGCAGCCCCAATGCCTTACAGGGGGCGCGTGAAAAACTGTTTTTT,CASSPNALQGAREKLFF
TRBD2,TRBJ2-2,TRBV5-4,NA,TGTGCCAGCAGCCCCCGGGGGGGCCGAAACACCGGGGAGCTGTTTTTT,CASSPRGGRNTGELFF
NA,TRBJ1-1,TRBV7-9,once,TGTGCCAGCAGCTTCGGCAGGGCCACTGAAGCTTTCTTT,CASSFGRATEAFF
TRBD1,TRBJ1-2,TRBV7-9,NA,TGTGCCAGCAGCACGGGACAGGGAACCCTCTATGGCTACACCTTC,CASSTGQGTLYGYTF
NA,TRBJ2-1,TRBV4-3,once,TGCGCCAGCAGCCAAGAGAGTTACAATGAGCAGTTCTTC,CASSQESYNEQFF
TRBD1,TRBJ1-5,TRBV6-2/TRBV6-3,NA,TGTGCCAGCAGTTACTCATCCGGACAGGGGACTCCGTTCAATCAGCCCCAGCATTTT,CASSYSSGQGTPFNQPQHF
TRBD2,TRBJ2-4,TRBV5-1,NA,TGCGCCAGCAGCTTGGGATATGCGGGAGGGCGGATCAAAAACATTCAGTACTTC,CASSLGYAGGRIKNIQYF
TRBD1,TRBJ2-3,TRBV6-5,NA,TGTGCCAGCAGAGGGACAGGGGGCCCAGATACGCAGTATTTT,CASRGTGGPDTQYF
NA,TRBJ2-7,TRBV4-2,NA,TGTGCCAGCAGCCAAGTATTAGCCCACGAGCAGTACTTC,CASSQVLAHEQYF
TRBD2,TRBJ2-2,TRBV27,NA,TGTGCCAGCAGTTCACCGGGACTAGCGGGAGCCGGGGAGCTGTTTTTT,CASSSPGLAGAGELFF
TRBD1,TRBJ2-2,TRBV2,NA,TGTGCCAGCTACCCGGGACAGGGTGCCACCGGGGAGCTGTTTTTT,CASYPGQGATGELFF
NA,TRBJ1-3,TRBV6-6,NA,TGTGCCAGCAGCCCACAGGGAAACACCATATATTTT,CASSPQGNTIYF
NA,TRBJ2-5,TRBV2,NA,TGTGCCAGCGTGACAGAAGAGACCCAGTACTTC,CASVTEETQYF
TRBD1,TRBJ2-3,TRBV24-1,NA,TGTGCCACCAGTGACCCAGGACAGGGCACAGATACGCAGTATTTT,CATSDPGQGTDTQYF
NA,TRBJ1-4,TRBV9,NA,TGTGCCAGCAGCCGGGGGGATTCGGTCGAAAAACTGTTTTTT,CASSRGDSVEKLFF
TRBD1,TRBJ1-2,TRBV19,NA,TGTGCCAGTAGCTCGACAGGGGGCGCAGGCGGCGGCTACACCTTC,CASSSTGGAGGGYTF
TRBD2,TRBJ2-5,TRBV27,NA,TGTGCCAGCAGCTTATCGCCAGGACTAGCGGGAGTAGAGACCCAGTACTTC,CASSLSPGLAGVETQYF
TRBD2,TRBJ2-7,TRBV6-6,NA,TGTGCCAGCATGGGACTAGCGGTCGGAGGACAGGGCGAGCAGTACTTC,CASMGLAVGGQGEQYF
NA,TRBJ2-3,TRBV5-1,NA,TGCGCCAGCTCGAGACAGGTTGATGACCTCACAGATACGCAGTATTTT,CASSRQVDDLTDTQYF
TRBD2,TRBJ2-3,TRBV4-1,NA,TGCGCCAGCAGCCAAGATAGCGGGGAGCGCACAGATACGCAGTATTTT,CASSQDSGERTDTQYF
TRBD2,TRBJ2-1,TRBV4-3,NA,TGCGCCAGCAGCCAAGATAGCGGGAGAGGACGGTCCTACAATGAGCAGTTCTTC,CASSQDSGRGRSYNEQFF
NA,TRBJ2-1,TRBV21-1,NA,TGTGCCAGCAGCAAACGGACCCCGGCTAGCGGGAGGAGTTACAATGAGCAGTTCTTC,CASSKRTPASGRSYNEQFF
TRBD2,TRBJ2-3,TRBV7-2,NA,TGTGCCAGCAGCATTACGGGAGGGCGGGCAGATACGCAGTATTTT,CASSITGGRADTQYF